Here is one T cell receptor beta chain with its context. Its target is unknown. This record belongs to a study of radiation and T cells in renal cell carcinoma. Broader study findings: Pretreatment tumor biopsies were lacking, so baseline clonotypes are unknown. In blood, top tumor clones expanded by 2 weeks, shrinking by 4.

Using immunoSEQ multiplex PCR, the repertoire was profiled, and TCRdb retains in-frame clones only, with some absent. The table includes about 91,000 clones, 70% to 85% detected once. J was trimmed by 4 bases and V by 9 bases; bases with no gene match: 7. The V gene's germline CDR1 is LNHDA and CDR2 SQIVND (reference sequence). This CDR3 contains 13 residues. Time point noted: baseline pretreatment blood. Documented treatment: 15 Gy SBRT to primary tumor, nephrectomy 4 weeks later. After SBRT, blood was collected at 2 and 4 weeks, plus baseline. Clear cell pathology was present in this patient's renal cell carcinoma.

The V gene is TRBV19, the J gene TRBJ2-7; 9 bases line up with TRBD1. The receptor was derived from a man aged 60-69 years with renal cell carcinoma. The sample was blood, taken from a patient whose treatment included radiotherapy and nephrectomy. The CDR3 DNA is TGTGCCAGCAACAGGGGGCTGGAGTACGAGCAGTACTTC. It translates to CASNRGLEYEQYF.